Listed here are 24 T cell receptor beta chains from one sample, sequenced in a study of coeliac disease. Using immunoSEQ multiplex PCR, the repertoire was profiled, and TCRdb retains in-frame clones only, with some absent. The repertoire consists of about 4,000 clones, with 59% occurring once and the leading ten covering less than 6.5%. The sample consisted of lymphocytes from the gut lamina propria. These receptor sequences come from a man in his 70s without celiac disease.

This clone was recorded a few times. The chain links TRBV6-6 to TRBJ1-1, with 9 bases fitting TRBD1. J lost 8 bases, V lost 4 bases, and 14 bases had no gene match. Germline CDR1 and CDR2: MNHNY and SVGAGI (reference sequence). The CDR3 loop spans 16 amino acids. For the CDR3, the DNA is TGTGCCAGCAGTTCCCACTGGGGACAGGGATTGGAAGAAGCTTTCTTT. It yields the protein CASSSHWGQGLEEAFF.

The table lists this clone with a count of one. The rearrangement joins TRBV18 to TRBJ2-7, with D perhaps TRBD2 (6 bases). Between the trimmed V and J ends, which lost 6 bases and 0 bases, there was a span of 6 bases. There are 12 residues in the CDR3. CDR1 is KGHSH and CDR2 is LQKENI in the germline V gene. This CDR3 reads CASSGLSYEQYF. The CDR3 bases are TGTGCCAGCTCGGGACTCTCCTACGAGCAGTACTTC.

This sequence joins TRBV6-1 and TRBJ1-2; D remains unclear. The ends were cut back, 6 bases at V and 5 bases at J, with 13 bases in the middle. Per the germline V gene, CDR1 is MNHNS and CDR2 is SASEGT. This CDR3 has 13 amino acids. The CDR3 sequence: CASSPREGYGYTF. The CDR3 nucleotides are TGTGCCAGCAGCCCCCGGGAGGGTTATGGCTACACCTTC.

This clone occurred a few times. This CDR3 is also generated by other DNA sequences in the sample. CDR3 in amino acids: CASSPWDRGPNQPQHF. CDR3 bases: TGTGCCAGTAGTCCCTGGGACAGGGGGCCCAATCAGCCCCAGCATTTT. V and J are TRBV19 and TRBJ1-5; 12 bases agree with TRBD1. V was clipped by 5 bases and J by 3 bases; unmatched bases: 5. The CDR3 loop spans 16 amino acids. Looked up from germline, CDR1 is LNHDA and CDR2 is SQIVND (reference sequence).

In this sample, this clone turned up a few times. The chain has TRBV27 and TRBJ1-1, with D unclear. CDR1 is MNHEY and CDR2 is SMNVEV in the germline V gene (reference sequence). The length of the CDR3 is 14 residues. Trimming pared 6 bases from V and 7 bases from J, leaving 18 bases between. The DNA for the CDR3 is TGTGCCAGCAGCTCCCCTGGGGAACGGGGTGAAGCTTTCTTT. This codes for CASSSPGERGEAFF.

The rearrangement uses TRBV6-4 and TRBJ1-2; D unresolved. V gave up 0 bases and J gave up 8 bases, with 10 bases separating them. Germline assignment: CDR1 MRHNA and CDR2 SNTAGT. CDR3 length equals 13 residues. CDR3 DNA: TGTGCCAGCAGTGACTCCCCGGGGAGCGGCTACACCTTC. Its protein product is CASSDSPGSGYTF.

The chain carries TRBV6-1 and TRBJ1-2; TRBD1 matches 7 bases. Looked up from germline, CDR1 is MNHNS and CDR2 is SASEGT. The junction had 12 bases not matched to a gene; V was cut back by 10 bases and J by 10 bases. This CDR3 has 12 residues. DNA of the CDR3: TGTGCCATCCATGGCGACAGGGCTCTCTACACCTTC. Protein: CAIHGDRALYTF.

The rearrangement links TRBV7-9 to TRBJ2-1; 11 positions agree with TRBD2. V gave up 0 bases and J gave up 7 bases; unmatched junction bases: 2. CDR3 size: 15 residues. Per germline, CDR1 SEHNR and CDR2 FQNEAQ (reference sequence). CDR3 in amino acids: CASSLASGGVNEQFF. In DNA form, the CDR3 reads TGTGCCAGCAGCTTAGCTAGCGGGGGGGTGAATGAGCAGTTCTTC.

The chain employs TRBV9 and TRBJ1-6; TRBD1 is a possible D gene (5 bases). Germline CDR1 reads SGDLS; CDR2 reads YYNGEE. V was trimmed by 3 bases and J by 7 bases, leaving 14 bases between them. The length of the CDR3 is 15 residues. Here the CDR3 reads CASSDSGRQNSPLHF. Written as DNA, the CDR3 is TGTGCCAGCAGCGATTCCGGGAGACAGAATTCACCCCTCCACTTT.

V is TRBV7-9 and J is TRBJ2-3; 7 nucleotides align to TRBD1. Germline-derived CDR1 and CDR2 are SEHNR and FQNEAQ (reference sequence). The CDR3 sequence is 14 residues long. V lost 5 bases to trimming and J lost 2 bases; unmatched junction nucleotides: 4. The CDR3 spells CASSPDRITDTQYF. The CDR3 region has the DNA TGTGCCAGCAGCCCGGACAGGATCACAGATACGCAGTATTTT.

The chain recombines TRBV7-6 with TRBJ1-3; a possible D gene is TRBD1 (6 bases). The CDR3 is 16 residues long. The V gene lost 1 base and the J gene lost 5 bases, with 15 bases spanning the gap. Germline CDR1 reads SGHVS; CDR2 reads FNYEAQ. CDR3 coding DNA: TGTGCCAGCAGCTTAGGGAATGCGGGGGCAAGAAACACCATATATTTT. Its translation is CASSLGNAGARNTIYF.

This sequence joins TRBV5-1 and TRBJ2-3, with a tentative D call TRBD2 (6 bases). There are 14 residues in the CDR3. Germline V gene data show CDR1 as SGHRS and CDR2 as YFSETQ. V lost 2 bases to trimming and J lost 5 bases, with 12 bases between them. This CDR3 is CASSFGGMIDTQYF. The CDR3 nucleotides are TGCGCCAGCAGCTTCGGGGGAATGATAGATACGCAGTATTTT.

This sequence joins TRBV6-1 and TRBJ2-3; 7 bases agree with TRBD2. Looked up from germline, CDR1 is MNHNS and CDR2 is SASEGT. The CDR3 has 15 amino acids. V lost 7 bases and J lost 2; bases outside the gene matches: 9. CDR3 sequence (DNA): TGTGCCAGCAATAGCGGGTTGAGGCTCACAGATACGCAGTATTTT. Translating it yields CASNSGLRLTDTQYF.

This clone was detected only a few times. The genes are TRBV11-2 and TRBJ1-1, with D maybe TRBD1 (6 bases). The V end was cut by 0 bases, the J end by 10 bases, with 21 bases between. The germline V gene has CDR1 SGHAT and CDR2 FQNNGV. The CDR3 is made up of 16 amino acids. The CDR3 loop is CASSLDRRGGAPVAFF. The DNA for the CDR3 is TGTGCCAGCAGCTTAGATCGGCGTGGGGGGGCGCCGGTAGCTTTCTTT.

This chain joins TRBV27 and TRBJ1-1; D possibly corresponds to TRBD1 (6 bases). This CDR3 has 15 amino acids. Germline CDR1 and CDR2: MNHEY and SMNVEV (reference sequence). V was cut by 5 bases and J by 5 bases, with 18 bases left in between. For the CDR3, the DNA is TGTGCCAGCAGTCGCAGGGAAGGGGGTTCTACTGAAGCTTTCTTT. This codes for CASSRREGGSTEAFF.

The chain carries TRBV28 and TRBJ2-7, with a weak D call TRBD2 (5 bases). This CDR3 spans 15 amino acids. The V end lost 5 bases, the J end lost 1 base, and 15 bases lay between the germline ends. Germline V gives CDR1 MDHEN, CDR2 SYDVKM. The CDR3 reads CASSLGSRGSYEQYF. As DNA, the CDR3 is TGTGCCAGCAGTCTCGGGTCCAGAGGGTCCTACGAGCAGTACTTC.

This clone showed up just a few times. The CDR3 is CAISEAQGTDTQYF. The CDR3 DNA reads TGTGCCATCAGTGAGGCGCAGGGCACAGATACGCAGTATTTT. The gene calls are TRBV10-3 and TRBJ2-3; no clear D gene. With 2 bases removed from V and 1 base from J, the gap between germline ends came to 7 bases. Germline values: CDR1 ENHRY, CDR2 SYGVKD. CDR3 length: 14 residues.

The rearrangement joins TRBV6-5 to TRBJ2-3; TRBD2 aligns across 7 bases. CDR1 is MNHEY and CDR2 is SVGAGI in the germline V gene. The V gene end was trimmed by 6 bases and the J gene end by 7 bases; junction bases not matched to a gene: 13. The CDR3 has 15 residues. The CDR3 reads CASRSTSPGANTQYF. The CDR3 DNA reads as TGTGCCAGCAGGTCGACTAGCCCCGGGGCCAATACGCAGTATTTT.

This clone was seen a handful of times. The chain has TRBV7-9 and TRBJ1-3; no clear D gene. The germline V gene has CDR1 SEHNR and CDR2 FQNEAQ (reference sequence). The CDR3 consists of 14 residues. With 5 bases removed from V and 2 bases from J, the gap between germline ends came to 10 bases. CDR3: CASSPREAGNTIYF. The DNA for the CDR3 is TGTGCCAGCAGCCCCCGTGAGGCTGGAAACACCATATATTTT.

The chain links TRBV11-2 to TRBJ2-2, with D perhaps matching TRBD1 (6 bases). V shed 7 bases and J shed 0 bases, with 18 bases lying between them. The CDR3 loop spans 17 amino acids. CDR1 and CDR2 (germline): SGHAT, FQNNGV. The CDR3 bases are TGTGCCAGCACCAGAGACGGGCAGGGGACGAACACCGGGGAGCTGTTTTTT. Amino acids: CASTRDGQGTNTGELFF.

The sample holds one count of this clone. A junction end diverges from the germline sequence, so it may reflect a read error. This rearrangement joins TRBV7-7 to TRBJ2-5, with 8 bases identical to TRBD1. Germline V gives CDR1 SSHAT, CDR2 FNYEAQ (reference sequence). This CDR3 has 15 residues. The CDR3 loop is CASSLTTGGFETQYF. In DNA form, the CDR3 reads TGTGCTAGCAGCTTAACCACAGGGGGTTTTGAGACCCAGTACTTC.

In its sample, this clone is large. This sequence joins TRBV6-5 and TRBJ2-7, with D possibly matching TRBD1 (5 bases). Trimming removed 2 bases from V and 9 bases from J, with 20 bases in between. The CDR3 contains 15 residues. CDR1 and CDR2 (germline): MNHEY, SVGAGI. The CDR3: CASSYGADTIRGQYF. CDR3 nucleotide sequence: TGTGCCAGCAGTTACGGGGCGGATACAATACGAGGGCAGTACTTC.

This chain connects TRBV7-8 to TRBJ2-7; D is possibly TRBD1 (6 bases). V was clipped by 6 bases and J by 7 bases, with 16 bases between them. CDR1 SGHVS and CDR2 FQNEAQ come from the germline V gene. The CDR3 spans 13 residues. Here the CDR3 reads CASSQGQSGEQYF. The DNA for the CDR3 is TGTGCCAGCAGTCAGGGACAATCGGGAGAGCAGTACTTC.

The chain carries TRBV6-1 and TRBJ1-6; D remains ambiguous. Germline lookup yields CDR1 MNHNS and CDR2 SASEGT. The CDR3 has 16 residues. Trimming took off 3 bases at V and 0 bases at J, with 9 bases between the two ends. CDR3 DNA sequence: TGTGCCAGCAGTGAGCAGCCTAGCTCCTATAATTCACCCCTCCACTTT. Residues: CASSEQPSSYNSPLHF.